The clone carrying this T cell receptor (beta chain) occurred many times. The antigen remains undetermined. A universal primer site was created by template switching, with the cDNA bearing unique molecular identifiers. TCRdb recomputed calls from the 5' RACE reads with MiXCR, one row per CDR3 protein. The table lists 690,000 or so distinct CDR3 sequences, roughly 6.2% of them singletons. The CDR3 has 12 residues. Trimming removed 6 bases at V and 6 bases at J, with 12 bases between. This entry comes from a study of identical twins. Broader study findings: Compared with models, monozygotic twins showed more out-of-frame TCR alpha sharing. The abundant beta clonotypes from cord blood had fewer insertions, and memory repertoires had none of this.

The source material was naive T cells sorted from blood. The V and J genes are TRBV12-3 or TRBV12-4 and TRBJ2-7; D might be TRBD1 (6 bases). This sequence originates from a man younger than 35 in good health. CDR3 sequence reads: CASSPQGSEQYF. The CDR3 nucleotides read TGTGCCAGCAGCCCACAGGGTTCCGAGCAGTACTTC.